Here is one T cell receptor (beta chain) with its context. These data belong to a study of CD8 T cells in Susac syndrome. Those who served as multiple sclerosis controls were treatment-naive patients with stable or active relapsing-remitting disease. Negative magnetic isolation gave CD8+ and CD4+ cells; FACS enriched CD8+ TEMRA. RNA, at about 0.5 to 1 ug, was reverse transcribed with random hexamers. The method of amplification for TCR beta CDR3 was immunoSEQ multiplex PCR, covering 54 Vbeta and 13 Jbeta. Each CDR3 protein gets one entry after TCRdb re-called the immunoSEQ multiplex PCR reads with MiXCR. Of about 180,000 distinct CDR3 sequences in the sample, 95% were seen once. The CDR3 extends over 14 amino acids. Trimming cost V 5 bases and J 0 bases, with 12 bases left between them. Per the germline V gene, CDR1 is SGHRS and CDR2 is YFSETQ.

This receptor was identified in a human donor with multiple sclerosis. Sequencing input: CD4+ T cells from PBMCs. The chain is built from TRBV5-1 and TRBJ2-7, with TRBD1 as a possible D gene (5 bases). The CDR3 nucleotides read TGCGCCAGCAGAAAACTGACAGACTCCTACGAGCAGTACTTC. Translated: CASRKLTDSYEQYF.